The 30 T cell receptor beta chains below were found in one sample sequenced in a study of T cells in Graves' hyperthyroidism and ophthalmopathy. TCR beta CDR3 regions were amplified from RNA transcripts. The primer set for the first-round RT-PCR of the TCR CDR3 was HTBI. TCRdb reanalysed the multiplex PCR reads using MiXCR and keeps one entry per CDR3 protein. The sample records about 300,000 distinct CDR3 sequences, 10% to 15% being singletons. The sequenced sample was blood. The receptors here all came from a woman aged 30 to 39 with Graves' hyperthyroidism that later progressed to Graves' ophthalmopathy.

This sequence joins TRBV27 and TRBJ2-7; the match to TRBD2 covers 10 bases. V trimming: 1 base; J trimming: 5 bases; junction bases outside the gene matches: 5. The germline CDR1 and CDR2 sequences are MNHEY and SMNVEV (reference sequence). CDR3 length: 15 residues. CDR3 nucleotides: TGTGCCAGCAGTTTATTGGGGACTAGCGTTCACGAGCAGTACTTC. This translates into CASSLLGTSVHEQYF.

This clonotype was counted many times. CDR3 DNA sequence: TGTGCCAGCAGGGGGCTAGCGGTCCAAGAGACCCAGTACTTC. Translation gives CASRGLAVQETQYF. The V call is TRBV2, the J call TRBJ2-5; 7 bases fit TRBD2. The CDR3 is 14 amino acids. CDR1 and CDR2 (germline): SNHLY, FYNNEI. Trimming took 6 bases from V and 1 from J; bases not matched to a gene: 5.

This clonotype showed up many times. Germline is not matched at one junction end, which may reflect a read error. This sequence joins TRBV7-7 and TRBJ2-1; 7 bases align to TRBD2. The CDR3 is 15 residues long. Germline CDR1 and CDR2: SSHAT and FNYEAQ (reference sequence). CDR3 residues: CASSLESGIAGEQFF. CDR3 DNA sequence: TGTGCTAGCAGCTTAGAGAGCGGGATAGCCGGTGAGCAGTTCTTC. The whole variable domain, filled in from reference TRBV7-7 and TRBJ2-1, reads GAGVSQSPRYKVTKRGQDVTLRCDPISSHATLYWYQQALGQGPEFLTYFNYEAQPDKSGLPSDRFSAERPEGSISTLTIQRTEQRDSAMYRCASSLESGIAGEQFFGPGTRLTVL.

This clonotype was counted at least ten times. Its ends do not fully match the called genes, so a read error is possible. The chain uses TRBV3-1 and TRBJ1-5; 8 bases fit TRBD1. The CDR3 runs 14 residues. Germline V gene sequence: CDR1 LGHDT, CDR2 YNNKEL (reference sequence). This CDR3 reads CASSPRDRNHPQHF. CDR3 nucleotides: TGTGCCAGCAGTCCCCGGGACAGGAATCACCCCCAGCATTTT.

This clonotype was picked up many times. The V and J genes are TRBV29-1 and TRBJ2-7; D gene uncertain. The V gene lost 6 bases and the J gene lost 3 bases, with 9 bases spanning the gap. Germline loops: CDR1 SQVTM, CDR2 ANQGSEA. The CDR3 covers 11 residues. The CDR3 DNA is TGCAGCGTCCGGACGGACTACGAGCAGTACTTC. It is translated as CSVRTDYEQYF.

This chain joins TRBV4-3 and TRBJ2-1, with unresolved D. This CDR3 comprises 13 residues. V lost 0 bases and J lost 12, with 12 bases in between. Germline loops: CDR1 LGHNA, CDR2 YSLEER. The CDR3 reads CASSQDPNLMQFF. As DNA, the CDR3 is TGCGCCAGCAGCCAAGATCCAAACTTAATGCAGTTCTTC.

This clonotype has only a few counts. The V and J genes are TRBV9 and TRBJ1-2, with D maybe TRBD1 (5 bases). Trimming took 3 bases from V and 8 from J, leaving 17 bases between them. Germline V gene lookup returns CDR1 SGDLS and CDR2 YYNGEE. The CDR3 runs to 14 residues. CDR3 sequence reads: CASSGGGGPLGYTF. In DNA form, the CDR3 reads TGTGCCAGCAGCGGCGGGGGAGGACCCCTCGGCTACACCTTC.

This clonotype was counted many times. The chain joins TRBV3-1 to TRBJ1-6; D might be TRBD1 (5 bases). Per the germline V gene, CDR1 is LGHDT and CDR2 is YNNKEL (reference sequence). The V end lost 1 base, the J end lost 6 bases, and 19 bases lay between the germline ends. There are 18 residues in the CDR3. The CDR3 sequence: CASSQGMATAPFNSPLHF. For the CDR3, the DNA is TGTGCCAGCAGCCAAGGAATGGCGACAGCTCCTTTTAATTCACCCCTCCACTTT.

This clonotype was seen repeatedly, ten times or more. The CDR3 DNA follows: TGTGCCAGCAGTTCCTGGGGATATGAGCAGTTCTTC. This gives the protein CASSSWGYEQFF. V and J are TRBV27 and TRBJ2-1, with D unclear. The CDR3 is 12 amino acids. Trimming took 4 bases from V and 8 from J, leaving 9 bases between them. From germline, CDR1 is MNHEY and CDR2 SMNVEV (reference sequence).

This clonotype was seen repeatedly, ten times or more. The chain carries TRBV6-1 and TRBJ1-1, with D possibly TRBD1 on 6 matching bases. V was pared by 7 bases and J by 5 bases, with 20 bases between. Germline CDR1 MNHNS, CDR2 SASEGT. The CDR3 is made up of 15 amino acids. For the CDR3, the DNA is TGTGCCAGCACCAAGATACAGGGACCGAGGACTGAAGCTTTCTTT. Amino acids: CASTKIQGPRTEAFF.

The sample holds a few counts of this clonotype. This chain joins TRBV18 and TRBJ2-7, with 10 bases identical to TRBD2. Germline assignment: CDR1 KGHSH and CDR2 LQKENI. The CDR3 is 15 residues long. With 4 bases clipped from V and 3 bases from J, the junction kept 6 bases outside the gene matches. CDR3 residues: CASSRGTSDFYEQYF. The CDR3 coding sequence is TGTGCCAGCTCACGTGGGACTAGCGATTTCTACGAGCAGTACTTC.

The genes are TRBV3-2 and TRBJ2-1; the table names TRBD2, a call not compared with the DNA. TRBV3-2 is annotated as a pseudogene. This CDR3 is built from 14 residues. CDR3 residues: CASSPSRALGEQFF. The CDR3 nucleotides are TGTGCCAGCAGTCCTAGCCGAGCATTGGGTGAGCAGTTCTTC.

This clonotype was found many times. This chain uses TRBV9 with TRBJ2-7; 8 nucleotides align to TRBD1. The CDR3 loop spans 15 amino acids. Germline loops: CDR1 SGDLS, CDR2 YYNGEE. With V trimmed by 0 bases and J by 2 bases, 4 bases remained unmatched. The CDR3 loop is CASSVAQGAAYEQYF. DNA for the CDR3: TGTGCCAGCAGCGTAGCTCAGGGGGCGGCCTACGAGCAGTACTTC.

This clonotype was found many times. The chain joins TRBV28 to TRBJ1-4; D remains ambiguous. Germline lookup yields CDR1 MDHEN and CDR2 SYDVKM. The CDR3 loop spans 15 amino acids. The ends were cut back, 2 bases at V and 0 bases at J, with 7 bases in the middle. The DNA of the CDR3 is TGTGCCAGCAGTTTACGGCCTGCAACTAATGAAAAACTGTTTTTT. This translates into CASSLRPATNEKLFF. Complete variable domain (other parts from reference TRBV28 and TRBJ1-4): DVKVTQSSRYLVKRTGEKVFLECVQDMDHENMFWYRQDPGLGLRLIYFSYDVKMKEKGDIPEGYSVSREKKERFSLILESASTNQTSMYLCASSLRPATNEKLFFGSGTQLSVL.

This chain's CDR3 is CASSQDNLAGALYNEQFF. As DNA, the CDR3 is TGCGCCAGCAGCCAAGATAACCTAGCGGGAGCATTGTACAATGAGCAGTTCTTC. The V and J genes are TRBV4-1 and TRBJ2-1; 10 bases fit TRBD2. Losses at the gene ends were 0 bases for V and 4 bases for J; bases not matched to a gene: 9. The germline V gene encodes CDR1 MGHRA and CDR2 YSYEKL. The CDR3 spans 18 residues.

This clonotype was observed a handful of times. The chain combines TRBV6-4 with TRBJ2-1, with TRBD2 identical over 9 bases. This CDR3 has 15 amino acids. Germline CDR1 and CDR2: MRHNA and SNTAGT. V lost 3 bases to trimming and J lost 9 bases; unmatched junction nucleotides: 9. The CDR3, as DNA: TGTGCCAGCAGTGAGCTTGCGGGAGGGCCGGGTGAGCAGTTCTTC. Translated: CASSELAGGPGEQFF.

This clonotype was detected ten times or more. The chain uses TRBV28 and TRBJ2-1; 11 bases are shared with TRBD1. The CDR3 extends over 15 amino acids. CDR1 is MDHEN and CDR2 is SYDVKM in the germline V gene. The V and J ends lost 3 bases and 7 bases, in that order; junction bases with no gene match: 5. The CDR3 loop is CASSFTDRGRNEQFF. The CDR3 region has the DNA TGTGCCAGCAGTTTCACGGACAGGGGGCGGAATGAGCAGTTCTTC.

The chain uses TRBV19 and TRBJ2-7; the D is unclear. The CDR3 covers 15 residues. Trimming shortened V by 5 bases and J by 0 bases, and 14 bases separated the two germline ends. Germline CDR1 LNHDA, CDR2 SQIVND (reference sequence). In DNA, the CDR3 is TGTGCCAGTAGTGGGAACGGCCCGAGCTCCTACGAGCAGTACTTC. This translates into CASSGNGPSSYEQYF.

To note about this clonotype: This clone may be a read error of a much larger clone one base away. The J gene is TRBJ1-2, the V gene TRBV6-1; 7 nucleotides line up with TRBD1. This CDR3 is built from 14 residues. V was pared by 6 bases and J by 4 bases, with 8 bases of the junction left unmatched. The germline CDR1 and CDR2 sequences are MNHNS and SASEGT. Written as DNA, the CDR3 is TGTGCCAGCAGCAGGGGACAGAGCTTCTATGGCTACACCTTC. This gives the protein CASSRGQSFYGYTF.

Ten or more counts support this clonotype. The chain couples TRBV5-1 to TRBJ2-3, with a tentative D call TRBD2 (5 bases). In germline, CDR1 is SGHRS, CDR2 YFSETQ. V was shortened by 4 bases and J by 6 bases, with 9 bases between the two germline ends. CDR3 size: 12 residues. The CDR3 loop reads CASSPEVDTQYF. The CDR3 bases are TGCGCCAGCAGCCCGGAGGTGGATACGCAGTATTTT.

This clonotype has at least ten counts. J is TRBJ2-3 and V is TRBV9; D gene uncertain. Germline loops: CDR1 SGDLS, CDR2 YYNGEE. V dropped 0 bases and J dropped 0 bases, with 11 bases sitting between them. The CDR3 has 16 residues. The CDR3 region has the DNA TGTGCCAGCAGCGTAGGCGCCAACCCAAGCACAGATACGCAGTATTTT. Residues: CASSVGANPSTDTQYF.

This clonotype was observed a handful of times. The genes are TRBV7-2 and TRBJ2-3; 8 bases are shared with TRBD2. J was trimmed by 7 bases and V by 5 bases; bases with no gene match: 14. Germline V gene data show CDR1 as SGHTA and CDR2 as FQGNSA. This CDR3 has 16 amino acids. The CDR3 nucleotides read TGTGCCAGCAGCCAACTAGCGGAGCGAAGCTCAAATACGCAGTATTTT. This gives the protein CASSQLAERSSNTQYF.

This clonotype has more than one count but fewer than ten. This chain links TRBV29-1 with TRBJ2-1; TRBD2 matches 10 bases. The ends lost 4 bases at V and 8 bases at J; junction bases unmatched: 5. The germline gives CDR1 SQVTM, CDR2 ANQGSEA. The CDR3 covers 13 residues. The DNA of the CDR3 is TGCAGCGTTGTAGCGGGAGGATGGGATGAGCAGTTCTTC. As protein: CSVVAGGWDEQFF.

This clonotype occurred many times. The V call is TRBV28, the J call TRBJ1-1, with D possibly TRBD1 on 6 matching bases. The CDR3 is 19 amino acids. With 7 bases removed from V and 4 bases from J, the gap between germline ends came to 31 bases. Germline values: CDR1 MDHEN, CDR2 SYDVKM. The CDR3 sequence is CASILVPARGSVGGTEAFF. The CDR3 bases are TGTGCCAGCATCCTTGTCCCCGCCAGGGGATCTGTAGGAGGCACTGAAGCTTTCTTT.

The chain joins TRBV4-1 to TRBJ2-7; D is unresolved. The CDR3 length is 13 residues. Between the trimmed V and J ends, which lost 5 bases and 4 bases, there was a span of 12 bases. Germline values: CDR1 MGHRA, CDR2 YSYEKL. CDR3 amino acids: CASSLDYLYEQYF. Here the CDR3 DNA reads TGCGCCAGCAGCTTAGATTATCTATACGAGCAGTACTTC.

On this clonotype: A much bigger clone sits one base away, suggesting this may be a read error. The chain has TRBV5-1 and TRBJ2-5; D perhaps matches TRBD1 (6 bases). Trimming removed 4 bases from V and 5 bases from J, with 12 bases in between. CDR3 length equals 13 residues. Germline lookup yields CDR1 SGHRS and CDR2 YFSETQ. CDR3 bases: TGCGCCAGCAGCCAAACAGGGACGGAGACCCAGTACTTC. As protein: CASSQTGTETQYF.

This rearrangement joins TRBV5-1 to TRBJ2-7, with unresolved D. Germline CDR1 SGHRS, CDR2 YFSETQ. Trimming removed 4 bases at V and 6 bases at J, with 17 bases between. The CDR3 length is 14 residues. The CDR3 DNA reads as TGCGCCAGCAGCCCCGCGGCAAGGAACACCGAGCAGTACTTC. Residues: CASSPAARNTEQYF.

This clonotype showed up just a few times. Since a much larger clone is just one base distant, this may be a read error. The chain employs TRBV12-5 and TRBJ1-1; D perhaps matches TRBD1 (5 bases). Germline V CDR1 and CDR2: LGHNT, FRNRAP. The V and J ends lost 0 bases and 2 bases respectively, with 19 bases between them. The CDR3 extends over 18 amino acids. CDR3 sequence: CASGLVLGQGGDNTEAFF. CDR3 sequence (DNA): TGTGCTAGTGGTTTGGTACTCGGGCAGGGTGGGGACAACACTGAAGCTTTCTTT.

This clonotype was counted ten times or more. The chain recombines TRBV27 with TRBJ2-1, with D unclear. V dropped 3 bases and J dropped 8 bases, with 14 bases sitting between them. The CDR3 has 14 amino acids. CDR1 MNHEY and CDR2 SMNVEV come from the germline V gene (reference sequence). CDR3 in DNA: TGTGCCAGCAGTTTCTCGACATCGTACGATGAGCAGTTCTTC. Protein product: CASSFSTSYDEQFF.

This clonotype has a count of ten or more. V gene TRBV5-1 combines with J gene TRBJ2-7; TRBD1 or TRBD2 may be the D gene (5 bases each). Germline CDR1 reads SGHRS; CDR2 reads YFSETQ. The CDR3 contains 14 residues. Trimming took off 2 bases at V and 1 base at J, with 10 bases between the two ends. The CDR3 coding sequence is TGCGCCAGCAGCTTCCGGGACGGGTCCTACGAGCAGTACTTC. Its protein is CASSFRDGSYEQYF.